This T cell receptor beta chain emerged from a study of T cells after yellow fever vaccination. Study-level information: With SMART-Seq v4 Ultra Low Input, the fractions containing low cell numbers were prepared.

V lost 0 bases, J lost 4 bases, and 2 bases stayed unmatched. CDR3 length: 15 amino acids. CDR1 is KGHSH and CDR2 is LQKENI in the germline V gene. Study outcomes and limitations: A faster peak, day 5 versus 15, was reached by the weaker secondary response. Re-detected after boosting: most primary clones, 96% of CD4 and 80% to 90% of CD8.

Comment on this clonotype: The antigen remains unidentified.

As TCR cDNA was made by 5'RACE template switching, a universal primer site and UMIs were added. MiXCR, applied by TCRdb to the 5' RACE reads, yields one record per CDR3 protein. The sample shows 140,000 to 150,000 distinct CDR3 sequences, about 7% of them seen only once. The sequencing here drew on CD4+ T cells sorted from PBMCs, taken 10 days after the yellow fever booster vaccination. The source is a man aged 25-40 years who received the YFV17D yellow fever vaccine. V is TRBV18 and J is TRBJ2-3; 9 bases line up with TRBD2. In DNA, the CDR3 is TGTGCCAGCTCACCACCCTTAGCGGGAGCAGATACGCAGTATTTT. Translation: CASSPPLAGADTQYF.